The next 30 T cell receptor beta chains were all read from a single sample in a study of cytomegalovirus exposure and HLA in healthy donors. Assay used: immunoSEQ multiplex PCR; TCRdb lists only in-frame clones, some missing. Among around 49,000 clones, approximately 93% were seen once, and the ten largest hold around 7.8%. The material sequenced was PBMCs. These receptors came from a woman between 18 and 30 years old in good health and CMV-seropositive.

This clone was counted once. The chain has TRBV18 and TRBJ1-4; tentatively, D is TRBD1 (6 bases). Trimming left V 4 bases short and J 0 bases short, with 12 bases between. This CDR3 has 16 residues. From germline, CDR1 is KGHSH and CDR2 LQKENI. CDR3 sequence: CASSLDSLATNEKLFF. CDR3 coding DNA: TGTGCCAGCTCACTGGACAGCCTCGCAACTAATGAAAAACTGTTTTTT.

The chain carries TRBV9 and TRBJ2-1; 12 positions match TRBD2. In germline, CDR1 is SGDLS, CDR2 YYNGEE. The J segment lost 5 bases and the V segment lost 2 bases, leaving 8 bases of the junction unmatched. CDR3 size: 17 residues. CDR3 DNA: TGTGCCAGCAGCGTCCCTTCTAGCGGGAGGGCTCACAATGAGCAGTTCTTC. It is translated as CASSVPSSGRAHNEQFF.

The chain uses TRBV7-9 and TRBJ1-5; a possible D gene is TRBD1 (5 bases). Trimming pared 1 base from V and 6 bases from J, leaving 16 bases between. This CDR3 spans 16 amino acids. The V gene's germline CDR1 is SEHNR and CDR2 FQNEAQ (reference sequence). CDR3 sequence (DNA): TGTGCCAGCAGCTTAGGTGAAAGGGGCTGGGTTCAGCCCCAGCATTTT. Encoded protein: CASSLGERGWVQPQHF.

The chain links TRBV6-5 to TRBJ2-7, with D perhaps TRBD1 (6 bases). Trimming removed 6 bases from V and 6 bases from J, with 18 bases in between. This CDR3 has 14 amino acids. Germline CDR1 MNHEY, CDR2 SVGAGI. DNA of the CDR3: TGTGCCAGCAGAAGGGACATCGGGGAAAGCGAGCAGTACTTC. Translation: CASRRDIGESEQYF.

The chain couples TRBV15 to TRBJ1-4, with D unclear. V was cut by 0 bases and J by 2 bases, with 25 bases left in between. The CDR3 runs to 21 residues. CDR1 is LNHNV, CDR2 YYDKDF, per germline (reference sequence). In nucleotides, the CDR3 is TGTGCCACCAGCAGAGATATAGGGAGAGGGTTTCATAATTGGACTAATGAAAAACTGTTTTTT. It translates to CATSRDIGRGFHNWTNEKLFF.

The rearrangement links TRBV6-6 to TRBJ2-7; 7 positions match TRBD2. CDR1 MNHNY and CDR2 SVGAGI come from the germline V gene (reference sequence). The CDR3 runs to 15 residues. The V and J ends lost 6 bases and 0 bases, in that order; junction bases with no gene match: 8. The CDR3 reads CASSPPSGSSYEQYF. CDR3 in DNA: TGTGCCAGCAGCCCCCCTAGCGGTAGCTCCTACGAGCAGTACTTC.

The chain uses TRBV27 and TRBJ1-5, with no clear D. The CDR3 covers 11 residues. The germline V gene encodes CDR1 MNHEY and CDR2 SMNVEV (reference sequence). The CDR3 protein is CKRGKNQPQHF. The CDR3 nucleotides are TGTAAAAGAGGGAAGAATCAGCCCCAGCATTTT.

This chain uses TRBV18 with TRBJ2-5; D is unresolved. V lost 3 bases to trimming and J lost 4 bases, with 21 bases between them. The CDR3 runs 17 residues. CDR1 is KGHSH and CDR2 is LQKENI in the germline V gene. CDR3 DNA sequence: TGTGCCAGCTCACCGAATCCGCGCTCCGCTTCTGCAGAGACCCAGTACTTC. Translated, it gives CASSPNPRSASAETQYF.

This sequence joins TRBV19 and TRBJ1-5, with a possible D match to TRBD1 (6 bases). The CDR3 is made up of 15 amino acids. Germline values: CDR1 LNHDA, CDR2 SQIVND (reference sequence). With 4 bases removed from V and 3 bases from J, the gap between germline ends came to 13 bases. The CDR3, as DNA: TGTGCCAGTAGTAGGGTGACAGGTCTCAATCAGCCCCAGCATTTT. This codes for CASSRVTGLNQPQHF.

The chain couples TRBV28 to TRBJ1-2; TRBD1 matches at 8 bases. This CDR3 has 18 amino acids. Germline V gene data show CDR1 as MDHEN and CDR2 as SYDVKM. J gave up 0 bases and V 2 bases, and 11 bases lay outside the gene matches. The CDR3 spells CASSLGGNRGGANYGYTF. The CDR3 nucleotides read TGTGCCAGCAGTTTAGGGGGAAACAGGGGGGGTGCTAACTATGGCTACACCTTC.

V and J are TRBV6-5 and TRBJ2-2; 7 positions agree with TRBD1. This CDR3 contains 16 residues. Germline CDR1 MNHEY, CDR2 SVGAGI. V trimming: 4 bases; J trimming: 6 bases; junction bases outside the gene matches: 11. The CDR3 sequence is CASSSKGADSPGELFF. Written as DNA, the CDR3 is TGTGCCAGCAGTTCTAAGGGGGCCGATTCGCCCGGGGAGCTGTTTTTT.

The V gene is TRBV9, the J gene TRBJ1-5; possible D gene TRBD1, 6 bases. This CDR3 contains 14 residues. The V end lost 3 bases, the J end lost 5 bases, and 12 bases lay between the germline ends. The germline CDR1 and CDR2 sequences are SGDLS and YYNGEE. The DNA of the CDR3 is TGTGCCAGCAGCGCAACTCACAGGGATCAGCCCCAGCATTTT. Translated, it gives CASSATHRDQPQHF.

The gene calls are TRBV5-1 and TRBJ2-2, with D maybe TRBD2 (5 bases). The CDR3 totals 13 residues. Trimming stripped 6 bases from V and 3 bases from J, with 9 bases between. CDR1 and CDR2 (germline): SGHRS, YFSETQ. CDR3 protein: CASTERDTGELFF. CDR3 nucleotides: TGCGCCAGCACGGAGAGGGACACCGGGGAGCTGTTTTTT.

This rearrangement joins TRBV13 to TRBJ2-7; possibly TRBD1 for D (6 bases). The CDR3 covers 14 residues. Germline assignment: CDR1 PRHDT and CDR2 FYEKMQ (reference sequence). V was cut by 2 bases and J by 4 bases, with 12 bases left in between. Here the CDR3 reads CASSLTRGRYEQYF. The CDR3 DNA reads as TGTGCCAGCAGCTTAACCAGGGGTAGGTACGAGCAGTACTTC.

DNA for the CDR3: TGCGCCAGCAGCCCCTCAGCGGGTCTAGCGGGGAACATTCAGTACTTC. Its translation: CASSPSAGLAGNIQYF. The chain joins TRBV4-1 to TRBJ2-4; 9 bases match TRBD2. CDR1 MGHRA and CDR2 YSYEKL come from the germline V gene. With V trimmed by 4 bases and J by 7 bases, 11 bases remained unmatched. The CDR3 contains 16 residues.

The chain joins TRBV5-1 to TRBJ2-7; 12 bases align to TRBD2. There are 17 residues in the CDR3. The V segment lost 2 bases and the J segment 3 bases; nucleotides outside the gene matches: 9. Per the germline V gene, CDR1 is SGHRS and CDR2 is YFSETQ. The CDR3 DNA reads TGCGCCAGCAGCTTTATGACTAGCGGGAGCTCTGACTACGAGCAGTACTTC. It is translated as CASSFMTSGSSDYEQYF.

This CDR3 reads CASRITGGGEQFF. In DNA, the CDR3 is TGTGCCAGCAGGATCACTGGTGGGGGGGAGCAGTTCTTC. V is TRBV2 and J is TRBJ2-1, with D perhaps matching TRBD2 (6 bases). CDR3 length: 13 amino acids. Germline loops: CDR1 SNHLY, CDR2 FYNNEI. Trimming pared 6 bases from V and 10 bases from J, leaving 16 bases between. Looking up the rest from reference TRBV2 and TRBJ2-1 gives the full variable domain: EPEVTQTPSHQVTQMGQEVILRCVPISNHLYFYWYRQILGQKVEFLVSFYNNEISEKSEIFDDQFSVERPDGSNFTLKIRSTKLEDSAMYFCASRITGGGEQFFGPGTRLTVL.

This rearrangement joins TRBV28 to TRBJ2-7, with D possibly being TRBD2 (5 bases). The CDR3 runs to 15 residues. CDR1 is MDHEN and CDR2 is SYDVKM in the germline V gene. The V end lost 5 bases, the J end lost 4 bases, and 18 bases lay between the germline ends. DNA for the CDR3: TGTGCCAGCAGTCTCCCTGGGAGTTCCGGGTACGAGCAGTACTTC. It is translated as CASSLPGSSGYEQYF.

This chain joins TRBV5-6 and TRBJ1-2; the D gene is possibly TRBD1 (5 bases). This CDR3 is 14 amino acids long. From germline, CDR1 is SGHDT and CDR2 YYEEEE. V lost 3 bases to trimming and J lost 1 base, with 10 bases between them. CDR3 nucleotide sequence: TGTGCCAGCAGCTCCAAAGACAGTAACTATGGCTACACCTTC. Amino acid sequence: CASSSKDSNYGYTF.

The chain uses TRBV7-6 and TRBJ2-1, with D uncertain. Trimming took 5 bases from V and 6 from J, leaving 11 bases between them. Germline V gene sequence: CDR1 SGHVS, CDR2 FNYEAQ. The CDR3 contains 13 residues. The CDR3 DNA reads TGTGCCAGCAGCCGAGGCCCTAGCAATGAGCAGTTCTTC. It specifies CASSRGPSNEQFF.

This rearrangement joins TRBV9 to TRBJ2-3; 7 bases are shared with TRBD1. The length of the CDR3 is 14 residues. J was trimmed by 4 bases and V by 2 bases; bases with no gene match: 4. Germline V gene lookup returns CDR1 SGDLS and CDR2 YYNGEE. The CDR3 here is CASSVTGVADTQYF. CDR3 nucleotides: TGTGCCAGCAGCGTTACAGGGGTGGCAGATACGCAGTATTTT.

V usage is TRBV6-1 and J usage is TRBJ1-5; 8 bases are shared with TRBD1. Looked up from germline, CDR1 is MNHNS and CDR2 is SASEGT. V lost 4 bases and J lost 0; bases outside the gene matches: 8. The CDR3 is 17 amino acids. The CDR3 reads CASSGGTGAYSNQPQHF. The CDR3 nucleotides read TGTGCCAGCAGTGGTGGGACAGGCGCCTATAGCAATCAGCCCCAGCATTTT.

The chain carries TRBV4-1 and TRBJ1-1; D is unclear. V lost 0 bases, J lost 4 bases, and 9 bases lay in between. CDR1 and CDR2 (germline): MGHRA, YSYEKL. The CDR3 runs 14 residues. The CDR3 sequence: CASSQELKLTEAFF. The CDR3 nucleotides are TGCGCCAGCAGCCAAGAACTCAAACTCACTGAAGCTTTCTTT.

The chain has TRBV13 and TRBJ1-3; D is uncertain. CDR1 is PRHDT and CDR2 is FYEKMQ in the germline V gene (reference sequence). The length of the CDR3 is 15 residues. V lost 4 bases, J lost 3 bases, and 13 bases lay in between. The CDR3 DNA reads TGTGCCAGCAGCTCCCGGGAAACCTATGGAAACACCATATATTTT. It translates to CASSSRETYGNTIYF.

The V and J genes are TRBV6-5 and TRBJ2-1, with D perhaps matching TRBD1 (6 bases). V lost 5 bases and J lost 9, with 20 bases in between. Germline lookup yields CDR1 MNHEY and CDR2 SVGAGI. The CDR3 length is 15 residues. The CDR3 spells CASSPSRGEGGEQFF. The DNA for the CDR3 is TGTGCCAGCAGTCCCTCTCGGGGAGAAGGGGGTGAGCAGTTCTTC.

V is TRBV2 and J is TRBJ2-1; D unresolved. Between the trimmed V and J ends, which lost 4 bases and 9 bases, there was a span of 10 bases. In germline, CDR1 is SNHLY, CDR2 FYNNEI. The CDR3 has 12 amino acids. The CDR3 sequence: CASSVREVEQFF. The CDR3 DNA is TGTGCCAGCAGTGTAAGAGAAGTTGAGCAGTTCTTC.

V gene TRBV6-4 combines with J gene TRBJ2-3; 8 nucleotides align to TRBD1. Germline V gene data show CDR1 as MRHNA and CDR2 as SNTAGT. V lost 2 bases to trimming and J lost 2 bases; unmatched junction nucleotides: 3. This CDR3 comprises 15 residues. The CDR3 nucleotides are TGTGCCAGCAGTGACGGGGGACAGGTCACAGATACGCAGTATTTT. Amino acid sequence: CASSDGGQVTDTQYF.

The V gene is TRBV7-6, the J gene TRBJ1-1; D remains unclear. In germline, CDR1 is SGHVS, CDR2 FNYEAQ. The CDR3 is made up of 14 amino acids. The germline V and J ends were trimmed by 5 bases and 1 base, with 11 bases remaining between them. The CDR3 coding sequence is TGTGCCAGCAGCCCACCAGACACGAACACTGAAGCTTTCTTT. Residues: CASSPPDTNTEAFF.

The chain carries TRBV7-9 and TRBJ2-7, with 8 bases identical to TRBD1. V gave up 5 bases and J gave up 0 bases; unmatched junction bases: 9. CDR1 SEHNR and CDR2 FQNEAQ come from the germline V gene (reference sequence). The CDR3 loop spans 16 amino acids. DNA for the CDR3: TGTGCCAGCAGCACGACCGGGACAGGAATCTCCTACGAGCAGTACTTC. Encoded protein: CASSTTGTGISYEQYF.

The chain carries TRBV11-2 and TRBJ2-2; D possibly corresponds to TRBD2 (6 bases). CDR3 length equals 15 residues. Germline V gene lookup returns CDR1 SGHAT and CDR2 FQNNGV. With 0 bases removed from V and 5 bases from J, the gap between germline ends came to 10 bases. CDR3 protein: CASSLDPGGTGELFF. The CDR3 coding sequence is TGTGCCAGCAGCTTAGATCCCGGAGGGACCGGGGAGCTGTTTTTT.